This T cell receptor (beta chain) was sequenced in a study of TIL therapy for anti-PD-1-resistant metastatic lung cancer. Germline V lookup: CDR1 PRHDT, CDR2 FYEKMQ (reference sequence). V was shortened by 2 bases and J by 6 bases, with 5 bases between the two germline ends. The CDR3 length is 12 residues. The libraries were made with immunoSEQ v3. Using immunoSEQ multiplex PCR, the repertoire was profiled, and TCRdb retains in-frame clones only, with some absent. The sample consists of just over 20,000 clones, 78% of them appearing once. The time point here: pre-treatment sample, taken before nivolumab and TIL therapy.

The sequencing used blood, collected at baseline. This clonotype was obtained from a person aged 25 to 80 with non-small cell lung cancer. V is TRBV13 and J is TRBJ2-1; tentatively, D is TRBD1 (5 bases). CDR3 coding DNA: TGTGCCAGCAGCTTAAGGGGCAATGAGCAGTTCTTC. Protein: CASSLRGNEQFF.